The next 15 T cell receptor beta chains were all read from a single sample in a study of OX40 agonist ivuxolimab in advanced cancers. The table came from immunoSEQ multiplex PCR; TCRdb's copy has only in-frame clones and leaves some out. The table lists 69,000 or so clones, around 80% of them singletons. The specimen was CD4+ or CD8+ T cells sorted from blood, collected in a trial of the OX40 agonist ivuxolimab. The receptors were sampled from an adult with an advanced solid tumor such as melanoma, head and neck, liver or kidney cancer.

This clone was seen only a few times. The gene calls are TRBV7-6 and TRBJ1-6; D not resolved. The CDR3 runs to 17 residues. CDR1 SGHVS and CDR2 FNYEAQ come from the germline V gene. V was pared by 1 base and J by 6 bases, with 16 bases between. Written as DNA, the CDR3 is TGTGCCAGCAGCTTAGATATTATCGGGCGGTCTAATTCACCCCTCCACTTT. Translation: CASSLDIIGRSNSPLHF.

V usage is TRBV6-1 and J usage is TRBJ2-3; D gene ambiguous. CDR1 MNHNS and CDR2 SASEGT come from the germline V gene. V was trimmed by 5 bases and J by 6 bases, leaving 15 bases between them. The CDR3 contains 14 residues. CDR3 loop: CASSSPGHRDTQYF. CDR3 nucleotides: TGTGCCAGCAGTTCCCCGGGCCATAGGGATACGCAGTATTTT.

This chain connects TRBV9 to TRBJ2-3, with D perhaps matching TRBD2 (6 bases). The CDR3 loop spans 15 amino acids. Between the trimmed V and J ends, which lost 4 bases and 4 bases, there was a span of 16 bases. Germline CDR1 reads SGDLS; CDR2 reads YYNGEE. CDR3 coding DNA: TGTGCCAGCAGCCCCCGGGCTAGCGTCCCAGATACGCAGTATTTT. It is translated as CASSPRASVPDTQYF.

The chain uses TRBV2 and TRBJ2-5; 8 bases match TRBD2. Per germline, CDR1 SNHLY and CDR2 FYNNEI. V dropped 5 bases and J dropped 2; count of bases not matched to a gene: 13. CDR3 length equals 17 residues. The CDR3 nucleotides read TGTGCCAGCAGTCAAACCTTGACAGGCGGGAGGCAAGAGACCCAGTACTTC. It specifies CASSQTLTGGRQETQYF.

The chain links TRBV5-4 to TRBJ2-5; 9 bases align to TRBD1. The germline V gene encodes CDR1 SGHNT and CDR2 YYREEE (reference sequence). Trimming at V came to 4 bases and at J to 3 bases, leaving 7 bases not matched to a gene. CDR3 length equals 15 residues. CDR3 DNA sequence: TGTGCCAGCAGCCCCCGGGACAGGGACAAAGAGACCCAGTACTTC. Its translation is CASSPRDRDKETQYF.

The rearrangement links TRBV29-1 to TRBJ2-3; D not certain. The length of the CDR3 is 13 residues. Trimming pared 4 bases from V and 3 bases from J, leaving 11 bases between. Germline V CDR1 and CDR2: SQVTM, ANQGSEA. This CDR3 reads CSVGTGGTDTQYF. The DNA of the CDR3 is TGCAGCGTTGGGACGGGTGGGACAGATACGCAGTATTTT.

The chain links TRBV28 to TRBJ2-7; a possible D gene is TRBD1 (6 bases). Per germline, CDR1 MDHEN and CDR2 SYDVKM. CDR3 length: 15 amino acids. The V end lost 4 bases, the J end lost 5 bases, and 18 bases lay between the germline ends. CDR3 nucleotides: TGTGCCAGCAGTTCCTTCCGGGACACACTAAACGAGCAGTACTTC. Translation: CASSSFRDTLNEQYF. The full variable domain, with the rest looked up from reference TRBV28 and TRBJ2-7, is DVKVTQSSRYLVKRTGEKVFLECVQDMDHENMFWYRQDPGLGLRLIYFSYDVKMKEKGDIPEGYSVSREKKERFSLILESASTNQTSMYLCASSSFRDTLNEQYFGPGTRLTVT.

The V call is TRBV15, the J call TRBJ2-3; 10 nucleotides line up with TRBD2. This CDR3 contains 17 residues. V gave up 3 bases and J gave up 4 bases; unmatched junction bases: 10. The germline CDR1 and CDR2 sequences are LNHNV and YYDKDF (reference sequence). CDR3 sequence: CATSRGTSGTPPDTQYF. The CDR3 DNA reads as TGTGCCACCAGCAGGGGAACTAGCGGGACTCCCCCAGATACGCAGTATTTT. Drawing the rest from reference TRBV15 and TRBJ2-3, the complete variable domain is DAMVIQNPRYQVTQFGKPVTLSCSQTLNHNVMYWYQQKSSQAPKLLFHYYDKDFNNEADTPDNFQSRRPNTSFCFLDIRSPGLGDTAMYLCATSRGTSGTPPDTQYFGPGTRLTVL.

The chain employs TRBV5-1 and TRBJ1-4, with TRBD1 as a possible D gene (5 bases). This CDR3 region has 14 residues. V gave up 0 bases and J gave up 3 bases, with 6 bases separating them. Per germline, CDR1 SGHRS and CDR2 YFSETQ. CDR3 bases: TGCGCCAGCAGCTTGGCAGGGCCTAATGAAAAACTGTTTTTT. This encodes CASSLAGPNEKLFF. The full variable domain, its missing parts supplied by reference TRBV5-1 and TRBJ1-4, is KAGVTQTPRYLIKTRGQQVTLSCSPISGHRSVSWYQQTPGQGLQFLFEYFSETQRNKGNFPGRFSGRQFSNSRSEMNVSTLELGDSALYLCASSLAGPNEKLFFGSGTQLSVL.

CDR3 sequence: CASSFYSGSTYEQYF. In nucleotides, the CDR3 is TGTGCCAGCTCATTCTATAGCGGGAGCACCTACGAGCAGTACTTC. The V call is TRBV18, the J call TRBJ2-7; TRBD2 matches 9 bases. Germline V gene data show CDR1 as KGHSH and CDR2 as LQKENI. The V and J ends lost 5 bases and 2 bases, in that order; junction bases with no gene match: 7. This CDR3 is built from 15 residues.

The rearrangement uses TRBV7-9 and TRBJ2-7; D possibly corresponds to TRBD2 (7 bases). This CDR3 contains 15 residues. Germline-derived CDR1 and CDR2 are SEHNR and FQNEAQ (reference sequence). V dropped 5 bases and J dropped 2 bases, with 16 bases sitting between them. The CDR3 region has the DNA TGTGCCAGCAGCCGGGGGGCCAGGGCGGCCTACGAGCAGTACTTC. Its protein product is CASSRGARAAYEQYF.

The V call is TRBV19, the J call TRBJ2-1; either TRBD1 or TRBD2 may supply D (5 bases each). The CDR3 covers 16 residues. Germline CDR1 reads LNHDA; CDR2 reads SQIVND (reference sequence). Trimming removed 1 base at V and 3 bases at J, with 13 bases between. The CDR3 sequence is CASSIGRVEGYNEQFF. CDR3 nucleotides: TGTGCCAGTAGTATAGGCAGGGTTGAGGGCTACAATGAGCAGTTCTTC. The complete variable domain, with remaining parts taken from reference TRBV19 and TRBJ2-1, reads DGGITQSPKYLFRKEGQNVTLSCEQNLNHDAMYWYRQDPGQGLRLIYYSQIVNDFQKGDIAEGYSVSREKKESFPLTVTSAQKNPTAFYLCASSIGRVEGYNEQFFGPGTRLTVL.

CDR3 sequence (DNA): TGTGCCAGCAGCTTGGACACGCGGGGCGAGCAGTACTTC. Amino acids: CASSLDTRGEQYF. The chain employs TRBV11-3 and TRBJ2-7, with a weak D call TRBD2 (6 bases). Germline lookup yields CDR1 SGHNT and CDR2 YENEEA. The V end was cut by 3 bases, the J end by 6 bases, with 12 bases between. CDR3 size: 13 residues. The complete variable domain, with remaining parts taken from reference TRBV11-3 and TRBJ2-7, reads EAGVVQSPRYKIIEKKQPVAFWCNPISGHNTLYWYLQNLGQGPELLIRYENEEAVDDSQLPKDRFSAERLKGVDSTLKIQPAELGDSAVYLCASSLDTRGEQYFGPGTRLTVT.

This sequence joins TRBV7-9 and TRBJ2-1; D might be TRBD2 (6 bases). V dropped 5 bases and J dropped 0 bases, with 17 bases sitting between them. The CDR3 covers 17 residues. The germline V gene has CDR1 SEHNR and CDR2 FQNEAQ (reference sequence). The CDR3 protein is CASSNTGWGDSYNEQFF. CDR3 sequence (DNA): TGTGCCAGCAGCAATACGGGGTGGGGGGACTCCTACAATGAGCAGTTCTTC. The whole variable domain, remainder taken from reference TRBV7-9 and TRBJ2-1, is DTGVSQNPRHKITKRGQNVTFRCDPISEHNRLYWYRQTLGQGPEFLTYFQNEAQLEKSRLLSDRFSAERPKGSFSTLEIQRTEQGDSAMYLCASSNTGWGDSYNEQFFGPGTRLTVL.

A single count supports this clone. The chain carries TRBV15 and TRBJ2-3, with 12 nucleotides matching TRBD2. V was clipped by 4 bases and J by 2 bases; unmatched bases: 7. Per germline, CDR1 LNHNV and CDR2 YYDKDF (reference sequence). CDR3 length: 17 residues. The CDR3 DNA sequence: TGTGCCACCAGCACCAAACTAGCGGGGGGACTCACAGATACGCAGTATTTT. Protein sequence: CATSTKLAGGLTDTQYF.